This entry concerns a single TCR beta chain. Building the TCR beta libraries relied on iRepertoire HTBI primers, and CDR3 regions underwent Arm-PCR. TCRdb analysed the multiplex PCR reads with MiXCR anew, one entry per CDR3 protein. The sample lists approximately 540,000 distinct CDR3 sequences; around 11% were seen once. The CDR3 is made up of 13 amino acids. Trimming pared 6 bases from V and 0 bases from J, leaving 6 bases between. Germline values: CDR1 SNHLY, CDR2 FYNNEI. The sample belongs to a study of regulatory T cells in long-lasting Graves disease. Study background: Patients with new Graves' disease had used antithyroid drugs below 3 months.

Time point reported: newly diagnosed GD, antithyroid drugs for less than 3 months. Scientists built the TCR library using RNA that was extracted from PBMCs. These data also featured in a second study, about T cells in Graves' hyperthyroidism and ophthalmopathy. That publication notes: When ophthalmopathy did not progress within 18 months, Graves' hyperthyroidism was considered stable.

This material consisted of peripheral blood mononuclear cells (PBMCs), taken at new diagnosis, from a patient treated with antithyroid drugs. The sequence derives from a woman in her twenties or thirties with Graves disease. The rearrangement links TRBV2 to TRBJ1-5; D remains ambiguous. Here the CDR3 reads CASRVFSNQPQHF. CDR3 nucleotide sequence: TGTGCCAGCAGAGTATTTAGCAATCAGCCCCAGCATTTT.